Following are 27 T cell receptor beta chains from one sample sequenced in a study of CXCR3-negative and CXCR3-positive naive CD8 T cells. The libraries of TRB cDNA were prepared using 5' RACE with UMI labels. After re-calling the 5' RACE reads, TCRdb lists one entry per CDR3 protein, DNA absent. Here the sample table reports some 66,000 distinct CDR3 sequences. Sequencing used naive CXCR3- CD8+ T cells from blood. Sample subset: CD45RO-CCR7+CD27+CD95- naive CD8+ T cells lacking CXCR3 (TNR3-). The receptors were gathered from a human donor in good health. Some clones in this sample may be carry-over from other donors' samples.

The rearrangement uses TRBV5-1 and TRBJ2-1; TCRdb proposes TRBD1, but this gene call is untestable without DNA. The CDR3 spans 12 residues. Germline V gene sequence: CDR1 SGHRS, CDR2 YFSETQ. The CDR3 loop reads CASSWTGNEQFF. The full variable domain, completed using reference TRBV5-1 and TRBJ2-1, is KAGVTQTPRYLIKTRGQQVTLSCSPISGHRSVSWYQQTPGQGLQFLFEYFSETQRNKGNFPGRFSGRQFSNSRSEMNVSTLELGDSALYLCASSWTGNEQFFGPGTRLTVL.

This chain connects TRBV5-5 to TRBJ2-1; checking the TCRdb D call of TRBD1 is not possible without DNA. Germline V lookup: CDR1 SGHKS, CDR2 YYEKEE (reference sequence). This CDR3 has 17 amino acids. The CDR3 sequence: CASSLPAGHSEDNEQFF.

The chain uses TRBV7-2 and TRBJ2-5; the D gene TCRdb calls, TRBD2, cannot be checked with no DNA. Germline CDR1 is SGHTA and CDR2 is FQGNSA. The CDR3 loop spans 15 amino acids. CDR3 region: CASSLGGGSQETQYF.

The gene calls are TRBV6-1 and TRBJ2-1; as DNA is missing, the TRBD2 call by TCRdb cannot be tested. The germline V gene has CDR1 MNHNS and CDR2 SASEGT. The CDR3 length is 15 residues. CDR3 residues: CASSSPPTSGSKQFF.

The V call is TRBV28, the J call TRBJ1-2. The germline V gene has CDR1 MDHEN and CDR2 SYDVKM. The CDR3 is 17 residues long. CDR3 loop: CASSPYLRTVFGTGYTF.

V and J are TRBV12-3 or TRBV12-4 and TRBJ2-1; no DNA is available, so the TRBD2 call from TCRdb remains unchecked. The CDR3 length is 13 residues. CDR3 loop: CASSSPRVNEQFF.

This sequence joins TRBV6-2 or TRBV6-3 and TRBJ2-7; the D call from TCRdb, TRBD2, cannot be confirmed without DNA. The germline gives CDR1 MNHEY, CDR2 SVGEGT. The CDR3 spans 14 residues. The CDR3 reads CASTEGGFPYEQYF.

The chain couples TRBV7-2 to TRBJ2-7; without DNA, the TCRdb call of TRBD2 cannot be checked. CDR1 is SGHTA and CDR2 is FQGNSA in the germline V gene. CDR3 size: 13 residues. The CDR3 protein is CASSFVFPAEQYF. Variable domain in full (rest from reference TRBV7-2 and TRBJ2-7): GAGVSQSPSNKVTEKGKDVELRCDPISGHTALYWYRQSLGQGLEFLIYFQGNSAPDKSGLPSDRFSAERTGGSVSTLTIQRTQQEDSAVYLCASSFVFPAEQYFGPGTRLTVT.

The V gene is TRBV12-3 or TRBV12-4, the J gene TRBJ2-7; the TCRdb call, TRBD1, lacks DNA for checking. This CDR3 contains 15 residues. CDR3 amino acids: CASSLMGSRGNEQYF.

The chain carries TRBV29-1 and TRBJ2-1; the TCRdb call, TRBD2, lacks DNA for checking. The CDR3 covers 13 residues. Per germline, CDR1 SQVTM and CDR2 ANQGSEA. This chain's CDR3 is CSEAGGPGNEQFF.

V is TRBV29-1 and J is TRBJ2-1; TCRdb proposes TRBD2, but this gene call is untestable without DNA. The germline CDR1 and CDR2 sequences are SQVTM and ANQGSEA. The CDR3 consists of 13 residues. CDR3 sequence reads: CSVRLAGRGEQFF.

The chain combines TRBV3-1 with TRBJ1-5; TCRdb gives TRBD1 as the D gene, but with no DNA this cannot be confirmed. CDR3 size: 13 residues. Germline-derived CDR1 and CDR2 are LGHDT and YNNKEL (reference sequence). The CDR3 loop is CASSQEWGQPQHF. Supplemented by reference TRBV3-1 and TRBJ1-5, the full variable domain reads DTAVSQTPKYLVTQMGNDKSIKCEQNLGHDTMYWYKQDSKKFLKIMFSYNNKELIINETVPNRFSPKSPDKAHLNLHINSLELGDSAVYFCASSQEWGQPQHFGDGTRLSIL.

The J gene is TRBJ1-1, the V gene TRBV29-1; TCRdb returns TRBD1, unconfirmable since there is no DNA. The germline gives CDR1 SQVTM, CDR2 ANQGSEA. CDR3 size: 13 residues. The CDR3 reads CSVERPGSTEAFF.

This chain uses TRBV29-1 with TRBJ1-2. Germline lookup yields CDR1 SQVTM and CDR2 ANQGSEA. CDR3 size: 12 residues. The CDR3 loop reads CSAPWEGTSYTF. Full variable domain (remainder filled in from reference TRBV29-1 and TRBJ1-2): SAVISQKPSRDICQRGTSLTIQCQVDSQVTMMFWYRQQPGQSLTLIATANQGSEATYESGFVIDKFPISRPNLTFSTLTVSNMSPEDSSIYLCSAPWEGTSYTFGSGTRLTVV.

V gene TRBV27 combines with J gene TRBJ2-5. The CDR3 contains 13 residues. Looked up from germline, CDR1 is MNHEY and CDR2 is SMNVEV (reference sequence). The chain's CDR3 is CASSLGSEETQYF.

The chain carries TRBV7-2 and TRBJ1-1. Germline-derived CDR1 and CDR2 are SGHTA and FQGNSA. There are 14 residues in the CDR3. CDR3 residues: CASSLGGGDTEAFF.

The J gene is TRBJ1-4, the V gene TRBV29-1. This CDR3 has 13 amino acids. Per germline, CDR1 SQVTM and CDR2 ANQGSEA. Here the CDR3 reads CSAADQGGEKLFF.

The rearrangement links TRBV6-5 to TRBJ2-7; TCRdb's D gene call, TRBD1, goes unchecked for lack of DNA. Germline V gives CDR1 MNHEY, CDR2 SVGAGI. The CDR3 totals 14 residues. The CDR3 protein is CASSPSRESYEQYF.

This chain uses TRBV19 with TRBJ2-7; TCRdb returns TRBD1, unconfirmable since there is no DNA. Per the germline V gene, CDR1 is LNHDA and CDR2 is SQIVND (reference sequence). This CDR3 region has 16 residues. The CDR3 loop reads CASSVDYRGENYEQYF.

The chain combines TRBV7-9 with TRBJ2-7; there is no DNA to check the TCRdb D call of TRBD2. Germline CDR1 reads SEHNR; CDR2 reads FQNEAQ (reference sequence). The CDR3 spans 14 residues. The CDR3 is CASSLAAAGYEQYF.

The rearrangement links TRBV28 to TRBJ2-1. Germline assignment: CDR1 MDHEN and CDR2 SYDVKM. This CDR3 has 14 amino acids. The CDR3 here is CASSFHSGYNEQFF.

The chain recombines TRBV2 with TRBJ1-2. CDR3 length: 15 residues. Per germline, CDR1 SNHLY and CDR2 FYNNEI. CDR3 region: CASRAKGLFNYGYTF.

The V call is TRBV19, the J call TRBJ1-2. The germline CDR1 and CDR2 sequences are LNHDA and SQIVND (reference sequence). This CDR3 spans 12 amino acids. CDR3 sequence reads: CASTPGSYGYTF.

The chain uses TRBV2 and TRBJ2-5. The CDR3 consists of 14 residues. Germline V gene sequence: CDR1 SNHLY, CDR2 FYNNEI. This CDR3 is CASRGGPSGETQYF.

The chain has TRBV20-1 and TRBJ1-1. The germline V gene encodes CDR1 DFQATT and CDR2 SNEGSKA (reference sequence). The CDR3 has 14 residues. CDR3 sequence: CSARWKHKNTEAFF.

The chain has TRBV28 and TRBJ2-7; the D call of TRBD1 rests on TCRdb alone, since no DNA is present to check it. The CDR3 is made up of 16 amino acids. Looked up from germline, CDR1 is MDHEN and CDR2 is SYDVKM. The CDR3 spells CASSLYQGGTSYEQYF.

The chain combines TRBV20-1 with TRBJ1-2; TCRdb's D call, TRBD1, is unchecked because there is no DNA. The CDR3 runs to 16 residues. The germline gives CDR1 DFQATT, CDR2 SNEGSKA (reference sequence). CDR3: CSASLTRTGRSYGYTF.